This T cell receptor beta chain is from a study of regulatory T cells in long-lasting Graves disease. Relying on iRepertoire HTBI primers and Arm-PCR of CDR3 regions, the team built TCR beta libraries. TCRdb reprocessed the multiplex PCR reads with MiXCR, giving one entry per CDR3 protein. The table shows 600,000 to 650,000 distinct CDR3 sequences, with about 15% occurring only once. Worth noting for this clonotype: Its matching antigen is unknown.

Germline V CDR1 and CDR2: SGHTA, FQGNSA. V dropped 1 base and J dropped 2 bases, with 15 bases sitting between them. The CDR3 is 18 amino acids. Time point indicated: newly diagnosed GD, antithyroid drugs for less than 3 months. Generation of the TCR library employed RNA extracted from PBMCs. Overall study results and limits: TRBV28, TRBJ1-2 and TRBJ2-5 were favored in persistent disease.

These records were also assigned to another study, of T cells in Graves' hyperthyroidism and ophthalmopathy.

V gene TRBV7-2 combines with J gene TRBJ2-6, with a possible D match to TRBD1 (6 bases). Sequenced material: peripheral blood mononuclear cells (PBMCs), taken at new diagnosis, from a patient treated with antithyroid drugs. The TCR was taken from a woman in her thirties with Graves disease. In DNA, the CDR3 is TGTGCCAGCAGCTTAGGGCAGGGGAGCATTGCTGGGGCCAACGTCCTGACTTTC. This encodes CASSLGQGSIAGANVLTF. Variable domain in full (rest from reference TRBV7-2 and TRBJ2-6): GAGVSQSPSNKVTEKGKDVELRCDPISGHTALYWYRQSLGQGLEFLIYFQGNSAPDKSGLPSDRFSAERTGGSVSTLTIQRTQQEDSAVYLCASSLGQGSIAGANVLTFGAGSRLTVL.